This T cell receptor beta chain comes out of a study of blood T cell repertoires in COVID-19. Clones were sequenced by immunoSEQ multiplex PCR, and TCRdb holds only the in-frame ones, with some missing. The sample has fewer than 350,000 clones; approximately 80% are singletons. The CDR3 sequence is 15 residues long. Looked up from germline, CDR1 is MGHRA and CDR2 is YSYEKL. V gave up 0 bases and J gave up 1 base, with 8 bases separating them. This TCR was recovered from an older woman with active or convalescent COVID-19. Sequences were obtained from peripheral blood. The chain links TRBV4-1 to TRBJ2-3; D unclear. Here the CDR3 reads CASSQDGSGTDTQYF. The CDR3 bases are TGCGCCAGCAGCCAAGATGGCAGTGGCACAGATACGCAGTATTTT.